This T cell receptor beta chain was obtained from a study of T cells after posttransplantation cyclophosphamide. Study results and limitations: Later post-transplant blood repertoires were often dominated by donor CD8+ memory clones. Tissue-infiltrating T cells from skin or gut overlapped little with blood T cells.

The CDR3 sequence is 16 residues long. Germline CDR1 and CDR2: SGHTA and FQGNSA. With 3 bases clipped from V and 5 bases from J, the junction kept 6 bases outside the gene matches. Sequenced by immunoSEQ multiplex PCR; TCRdb stores in-frame clones only, minus some. This sample carries fewer than 40,000 clones, none of them present only once. This clone was counted many times. Its matching antigen is unknown. On the day of bone marrow donation, the related graft donor provided peripheral blood. This rearrangement joins TRBV7-2 to TRBJ1-6; 8 positions match TRBD1. What was sequenced was PBMCs. The receptor comes from a woman younger than 45 in good health and a related stem cell transplant donor. The DNA for the CDR3 is TGTGCCAGCAGCTTGGGCCCGGACAGGGATAATTCACCCCTCCACTTT. Residues: CASSLGPDRDNSPLHF.